The 19 T cell receptor beta chains listed next were all sequenced from one sample in a study of T cell responses to AZD1222 COVID-19 vaccine (dated by TCRdb to the early 2020s). The library came from the immunoSEQ multiplex PCR assay. Drawn from immuneACCESS, this table holds only the in-frame rearrangements with V and J called that TCRdb kept. Clones are partly lost; checked studies trace under half to an unresolved V gene and leave the rest unexplained. The sample data list approximately 150,000 clones, and approximately 86% of these were observed just once. Over 4.5% of the sample comes from the top ten. What the time point label conveys for this sample: about 28 days (+/-7) after the second vaccine dose. The source was peripheral blood, collected 28 days after the second AZD1222 dose. Source of these receptors: an adult who received the AZD1222 COVID-19 vaccine.

The chain is built from TRBV11-2 and TRBJ2-5; D not certain. Germline lookup yields CDR1 SGHAT and CDR2 FQNNGV. The CDR3 consists of 13 residues. V dropped 6 bases and J dropped 1 base, with 9 bases sitting between them. The chain's CDR3 is CASRSEFQETQYF. The CDR3 bases are TGTGCCAGCAGAAGCGAGTTCCAAGAGACCCAGTACTTC. Variable domain in full (rest from reference TRBV11-2 and TRBJ2-5): EAGVAQSPRYKIIEKRQSVAFWCNPISGHATLYWYQQILGQGPKLLIQFQNNGVVDDSQLPKDRFSAERLKGVDSTLKIQPAKLEDSAVYLCASRSEFQETQYFGPGTRLLVL.

With respect to this clone: This CDR3 is also generated by other DNA sequences in the sample. The chain couples TRBV3-1 (or the pseudogene TRBV3-2) to TRBJ2-1; 12 positions agree with TRBD2. Trimming cost V 6 bases and J 7 bases; bases outside gene matches: 4. This CDR3 has 14 amino acids. Germline CDR1 and CDR2: LGHDT and YNNKEL (reference sequence). In DNA, the CDR3 is TGTGCCAGCAGTCCTAGCGGGGGGGCGAATGAGCAGTTCTTC. Translation: CASSPSGGANEQFF.

The V and J genes are TRBV27 and TRBJ1-1, with TRBD1 matching over 7 bases. V shed 5 bases, J shed 1 base, and the junction held 7 bases outside the gene matches. CDR3 length equals 15 residues. Germline CDR1 is MNHEY and CDR2 is SMNVEV (reference sequence). The CDR3, as DNA: TGTGCCAGCAGTCTAGCATGGGACAGGAACACTGAAGCTTTCTTT. As protein: CASSLAWDRNTEAFF.

The chain employs TRBV28 and TRBJ1-2; a possible D gene is TRBD1 (6 bases). Trimming shortened V by 2 bases and J by 8 bases, and 15 bases separated the two germline ends. The germline V gene encodes CDR1 MDHEN and CDR2 SYDVKM. The CDR3 runs 14 residues. The chain's CDR3 is CASSLNSPGGGYTF. The CDR3, as DNA: TGTGCCAGCAGTTTAAACTCCCCGGGGGGCGGCTACACCTTC.

This clone has just one count. J is TRBJ2-3 and V is TRBV21-1; TRBD2, the table's D call, lacks a check against the DNA. TRBV21-1 is marked as a pseudogene. The CDR3 sequence is 14 residues long. CDR3 sequence: CASRGGRARDTQYF. CDR3 bases: TGTGCCAGCAGAGGCGGGAGGGCCCGAGATACGCAGTATTTT.

This chain uses TRBV5-1 with TRBJ1-5; D is unclear. The germline V gene encodes CDR1 SGHRS and CDR2 YFSETQ. Trimming took 1 base from V and 1 from J, leaving 12 bases between them. CDR3 size: 16 residues. The CDR3 loop is CASSLTPLDSNQPQHF. In DNA, the CDR3 is TGCGCCAGCAGCTTGACCCCCCTGGACAGCAATCAGCCCCAGCATTTT.

This chain joins TRBV29-1 and TRBJ1-1; perhaps TRBD1 as D (6 bases). Trimming removed 3 bases from V and 6 bases from J, with 8 bases in between. The CDR3 spans 11 residues. Germline V gene sequence: CDR1 SQVTM, CDR2 ANQGSEA. CDR3 bases: TGCAGCGTTGACAGGGGATCTGAAGCTTTCTTT. Protein product: CSVDRGSEAFF.

The CDR3 region has the DNA TGTGCCAGCAGCTACCGGGACTCCGCAGATACGCAGTATTTT. Residues: CASSYRDSADTQYF. The V and J genes are TRBV7-6 and TRBJ2-3, with D tentatively TRBD2 (6 bases). Germline V CDR1 and CDR2: SGHVS, FNYEAQ. The CDR3 loop spans 14 amino acids. Trimming removed 4 bases at V and 4 bases at J, with 12 bases between.

V and J are TRBV18 and TRBJ2-2; tentatively, D is TRBD2 (5 bases). The V gene lost 0 bases and the J gene lost 6 bases, with 17 bases spanning the gap. The CDR3 runs to 17 residues. The germline CDR1 and CDR2 sequences are KGHSH and LQKENI. The CDR3 spells CASSPPFPPRVPGELFF. CDR3 nucleotides: TGTGCCAGCTCACCACCGTTTCCCCCGCGGGTCCCCGGGGAGCTGTTTTTT.

The DNA of the CDR3 is TGCGCCAGCAGCCCGCTCACCACCGGGACTAGCGGGAGGACGGGCTACAATGAGCAGTTCTTC. Its protein is CASSPLTTGTSGRTGYNEQFF. This chain links TRBV4-1 with TRBJ2-1; 15 bases line up with TRBD2. Germline-derived CDR1 and CDR2 are MGHRA and YSYEKL. V lost 4 bases, J lost 3 bases, and 16 bases stayed unmatched. The CDR3 spans 21 residues.

J is TRBJ1-5 and V is TRBV7-8; D not certain. The V gene's germline CDR1 is SGHVS and CDR2 FQNEAQ. The CDR3 is 15 residues long. V was clipped by 1 base and J by 2 bases, with 9 bases between them. CDR3 loop: CASSLVGVGNQPQHF. Written as DNA, the CDR3 is TGTGCCAGCAGCTTAGTCGGGGTTGGCAATCAGCCCCAGCATTTT.

The chain recombines TRBV27 with TRBJ2-3, with TRBD1 matching over 11 bases. Germline V gives CDR1 MNHEY, CDR2 SMNVEV (reference sequence). The CDR3 has 14 amino acids. J gave up 7 bases and V 5 bases, and 5 bases lay outside the gene matches. The CDR3 loop is CASSTGQGAYTQYF. CDR3 nucleotides: TGTGCCAGCAGTACCGGACAGGGGGCCTATACGCAGTATTTT.

The chain recombines TRBV11-3 with TRBJ2-7, with D perhaps matching TRBD1 or TRBD2 (6 bases each). The germline CDR1 and CDR2 sequences are SGHNT and YENEEA. The V end lost 3 bases, the J end lost 5 bases, and 8 bases lay between the germline ends. CDR3 size: 12 residues. CDR3 loop: CASSFGGDEQYF. The CDR3, as DNA: TGTGCCAGCAGCTTCGGGGGCGACGAGCAGTACTTC.

The table lists this clone with a count of one. The V and J genes are TRBV13 and TRBJ2-2, with TRBD1 identical over 8 bases. CDR1 is PRHDT and CDR2 is FYEKMQ in the germline V gene (reference sequence). This CDR3 has 16 amino acids. Trimming took 6 bases from V and 0 from J; bases not matched to a gene: 6. DNA for the CDR3: TGTGCCAGCAGACCCCGGACAGGGACGAACACCGGGGAGCTGTTTTTT. Its protein is CASRPRTGTNTGELFF.

This clone was seen more than once but under ten times. The chain uses TRBV2 and TRBJ2-7; 9 bases line up with TRBD2. CDR3 length equals 15 residues. The ends lost 6 bases at V and 6 bases at J; junction bases unmatched: 12. Germline-derived CDR1 and CDR2 are SNHLY and FYNNEI. Written as DNA, the CDR3 is TGTGCCAGCAGCCTCTCTACCGGGACTAGCTTCGAGCAGTACTTC. Translation gives CASSLSTGTSFEQYF.

The V gene is TRBV15, the J gene TRBJ1-5; possible D gene TRBD1, 6 bases. Trimming cost V 0 bases and J 0 bases, with 15 bases left between them. The V gene's germline CDR1 is LNHNV and CDR2 YYDKDF (reference sequence). There are 18 residues in the CDR3. CDR3 nucleotide sequence: TGTGCCACCAGCAGAGACGGTGGTCAGGGGAATAGCAATCAGCCCCAGCATTTT. It yields the protein CATSRDGGQGNSNQPQHF.

This clone has only a few counts. The chain recombines TRBV2 with TRBJ2-6; D unresolved. The CDR3 is made up of 20 amino acids. Between the trimmed V and J ends, which lost 3 bases and 0 bases, there was a span of 21 bases. The germline gives CDR1 SNHLY, CDR2 FYNNEI. The DNA of the CDR3 is TGTGCCAGCAGTGAGGTTGGGTTTTTTGGGGTAGGCTCTGGGGCCAACGTCCTGACTTTC. Protein sequence: CASSEVGFFGVGSGANVLTF. Filled out from reference TRBV2 and TRBJ2-6, the complete variable domain reads EPEVTQTPSHQVTQMGQEVILRCVPISNHLYFYWYRQILGQKVEFLVSFYNNEISEKSEIFDDQFSVERPDGSNFTLKIRSTKLEDSAMYFCASSEVGFFGVGSGANVLTFGAGSRLTVL.

This chain joins TRBV5-1 and TRBJ2-2; TRBD2 agrees at 10 bases. Germline CDR1 SGHRS, CDR2 YFSETQ. V lost 2 bases and J lost 5; bases outside the gene matches: 12. The CDR3 loop spans 18 amino acids. The CDR3 nucleotides read TGCGCCAGCAGCTTCCGGGCTAGCGGGGGCCCCGGGACCGGGGAGCTGTTTTTT. Amino acid sequence: CASSFRASGGPGTGELFF.

This clone was observed once. This chain links TRBV13 with TRBJ2-2, with TRBD1 matching over 9 bases. V shed 6 bases and J 4 bases; nucleotides not matched to a gene: 9. Per the germline V gene, CDR1 is PRHDT and CDR2 is FYEKMQ (reference sequence). The CDR3 contains 16 residues. CDR3 nucleotides: TGTGCCAGCAGTTTCGTCGGACAGGGGAGCACCGGGGAGCTGTTTTTT. As protein: CASSFVGQGSTGELFF.